This entry lists 13 T cell receptor beta chains sequenced from one sample in a study of T cells in Graves' hyperthyroidism and ophthalmopathy. TCR beta CDR3 sequences were amplified from RNA transcripts. HTBI primers were used for first-round RT-PCR of the TCR CDR3. A single record per CDR3 protein comes from TCRdb applying MiXCR to the multiplex PCR reads. Of some 570,000 distinct CDR3 sequences listed, 12% to 15% are singletons. Sequenced sample: blood. Receptors were obtained from a woman younger than 30 with Graves' ophthalmopathy.

This sequence joins TRBV4-1 and TRBJ2-7; 8 bases fit TRBD1. Germline values: CDR1 MGHRA, CDR2 YSYEKL. This CDR3 is built from 14 residues. The trim removed 8 bases at V and 5 bases at J, leaving 11 bases unmatched. CDR3 nucleotide sequence: TGCGCCAGCCGAGGGGCAGGGGGCCGGGACGAGCAGTACTTC. This gives the protein CASRGAGGRDEQYF.

This clonotype was observed many times. V is TRBV27 and J is TRBJ2-2, with D unresolved. The germline CDR1 and CDR2 sequences are MNHEY and SMNVEV (reference sequence). The CDR3 covers 16 residues. V lost 3 bases and J 0 bases, leaving 11 bases between the germline ends. The CDR3: CASSFVGGTNTGELFF. In DNA form, the CDR3 reads TGTGCCAGCAGTTTTGTCGGCGGAACGAACACCGGGGAGCTGTTTTTT.

This clonotype has only a few counts. The chain combines TRBV6-2 or TRBV6-3 with TRBJ1-2; no clear D gene. Germline lookup yields CDR1 MNHEY and CDR2 SVGEGT. The CDR3 contains 13 residues. V lost 5 bases and J 4 bases, leaving 11 bases between the germline ends. CDR3 DNA sequence: TGTGCCAGCAGTATCCAGGATTTCTATGGCTACACCTTC. Amino acids: CASSIQDFYGYTF.

V gene TRBV28 combines with J gene TRBJ2-5; 11 positions agree with TRBD2. The junction had 19 bases not matched to a gene; V was cut back by 8 bases and J by 11 bases. The CDR3 consists of 16 residues. CDR1 and CDR2 (germline): MDHEN, SYDVKM. In DNA, the CDR3 is TGTGCCAGCTCCCCCGGACTAGCGGGTCTGAAGAGCGGGCAGTACTTC. It specifies CASSPGLAGLKSGQYF.

This clonotype appeared a single time. The chain joins TRBV19 to TRBJ2-6; 13 nucleotides match TRBD2. V was pared by 11 bases and J by 3 bases, with 7 bases of the junction left unmatched. The CDR3 extends over 16 amino acids. From germline, CDR1 is LNHDA and CDR2 SQIVND (reference sequence). CDR3 coding DNA: TGTGCCTCAGGGACTAGCGGGATCAATGGGGCCAACGTCCTGACTTTC. Encoded protein: CASGTSGINGANVLTF.

This clonotype was recorded at least ten times. The gene calls are TRBV6-2 or TRBV6-3 and TRBJ2-3; tentative D call: TRBD1 (6 bases). V was shortened by 2 bases and J by 4 bases, with 13 bases between the two germline ends. Germline V gene sequence: CDR1 MNHEY, CDR2 SVGEGT. This CDR3 comprises 15 residues. This CDR3 reads CASSYPSAGADTQYF. CDR3 DNA: TGTGCCAGCAGTTACCCCTCCGCAGGGGCAGATACGCAGTATTTT.

This clonotype occurred many times. The chain joins TRBV12-3 or TRBV12-4 to TRBJ2-1, with no clear D. Trimming shortened V by 7 bases and J by 9 bases, and 13 bases separated the two germline ends. This CDR3 comprises 12 residues. The DNA of the CDR3 is TGTGCCAGCAAGGCGTGGGCGGTTGAGCAGTTCTTC. Encoded protein: CASKAWAVEQFF.

This clonotype was observed at least ten times. The chain employs TRBV6-1 and TRBJ2-5; TRBD1 is a possible D gene (6 bases). The V gene lost 6 bases and the J gene lost 0 bases, with 14 bases spanning the gap. Germline-derived CDR1 and CDR2 are MNHNS and SASEGT. This CDR3 comprises 15 residues. CDR3 region: CASRFRGEYQETQYF. For the CDR3, the DNA is TGTGCCAGCAGATTCAGGGGAGAGTACCAAGAGACCCAGTACTTC.

This clonotype was counted between two and nine times. This sequence joins TRBV6-2 or TRBV6-3 and TRBJ1-6, with 7 bases that match TRBD1. This CDR3 region has 17 residues. CDR1 and CDR2 from the germline V gene are MNHEY and SVGEGT. Unmatched junction bases numbered 17, after V lost 6 bases and J lost 9 bases. The CDR3 DNA reads as TGTGCCAGCAGCGAAACGGGACAGCCCTTATTTGGTTCACCCCTCCACTTT. Amino acid sequence: CASSETGQPLFGSPLHF.

This clonotype came up many times. The genes are TRBV28 and TRBJ2-1, with TRBD1 matching 7 bases. CDR3 length equals 15 residues. Trimming at V came to 6 bases and at J to 0 bases, leaving 5 bases not matched to a gene. Germline lookup yields CDR1 MDHEN and CDR2 SYDVKM. The CDR3 is CASRDRDSSYNEQFF. CDR3 DNA: TGTGCCAGCAGAGATAGGGACAGCTCCTACAATGAGCAGTTCTTC.

This clonotype has only a few counts. The rearrangement uses TRBV19 and TRBJ2-5, with D perhaps TRBD1 (5 bases). The CDR3 has 16 residues. V lost 4 bases to trimming and J lost 6 bases, with 21 bases between them. Germline CDR1 and CDR2: LNHDA and SQIVND (reference sequence). The CDR3 sequence: CASSTAQDTTYQTQYF. For the CDR3, the DNA is TGTGCCAGTAGTACCGCCCAGGACACCACGTATCAGACCCAGTACTTC.

The sample holds one count of this clonotype. This sequence joins TRBV9 and TRBJ2-7, with TRBD2 as a possible D gene (8 bases). CDR1 is SGDLS, CDR2 YYNGEE, per germline. The CDR3 totals 14 residues. V shed 3 bases and J shed 8 bases, with 18 bases lying between them. CDR3 region: CASSEGAGGSKQYF. The CDR3 DNA is TGTGCCAGCAGCGAGGGGGCGGGGGGTTCCAAGCAGTACTTC.

This clonotype was found many times. The chain has TRBV6-6 and TRBJ2-3; the D is unclear. V was clipped by 2 bases and J by 4 bases, with 10 bases between them. CDR3 size: 14 residues. CDR1 is MNHNY and CDR2 is SVGAGI in the germline V gene (reference sequence). CDR3 sequence (DNA): TGTGCCAGCAGTTACCTCGTACTGGCAGATACGCAGTATTTT. Protein sequence: CASSYLVLADTQYF.